This T cell receptor (beta chain) was identified in a study of blood T cell repertoires in COVID-19. Study as a whole: Spain, Italy and the United States supplied samples that represented acute and convalescent COVID-19. The analysed material was cDNA or gDNA that came from T cells, B-cell-depleted T cells, or PBMCs.

The authors' processing: Quantification of nucleated cells was approximated via reference gene primer amplification. Sequencing used immunoSEQ multiplex PCR; TCRdb keeps in-frame clones, though not all of them. The V and J calls and clone size are taken from that table; D and trimming were inferred from the DNA. In the table there are approximately 89,000 clones, roughly 84% of which are singletons. This receptor was identified in a woman aged 70-85 years with acute or convalescent COVID-19. Material for sequencing was peripheral blood.

The CDR3 sequence: CASSNYREPNSPLHF. CDR3 sequence (DNA): TGTGCCAGCAGTAATTACAGGGAGCCGAATTCACCCCTCCACTTT. The J gene is TRBJ1-6, the V gene TRBV27; tentatively, D is TRBD1 (6 bases). From germline, CDR1 is MNHEY and CDR2 SMNVEV (reference sequence). The V end lost 5 bases, the J end lost 7 bases, and 15 bases lay between the germline ends. This CDR3 has 15 amino acids.